One and the same sample provided the 10 T cell receptor beta chains below, sequenced in a study of blood T cells in healthy people across ages. For the second PCR, which ran for roughly 6 to 11 cycles, a sample-barcoded 5' primer and a J-beta primer mix were used. Using its own MiXCR run on the 5' RACE reads, TCRdb lists one record per CDR3 protein. This sample has approximately 1.5 million distinct CDR3 sequences, with about 35% found just once. Input material: blood. The receptors derive from a woman aged 30 to 39 in good health.

As concerns this clonotype: A much larger clone sits a single nucleotide away, making a read error possible. The chain is built from TRBV7-3 and TRBJ2-5, with D perhaps TRBD2 (6 bases). The CDR3 runs 15 residues. V lost 6 bases and J 11 bases, leaving 25 bases between the germline ends. Germline CDR1 and CDR2: SGHTA and FQGTGA. CDR3 bases: TGTGCCAGCAGTGTCGGGGCGGGGACCTACAATGAGCAGTACTTC. Its protein product is CASSVGAGTYNEQYF.

CDR3 loop: CSARAGQGARYEQFF. The CDR3, as DNA: TGCAGTGCTAGAGCGGGACAGGGCGCTAGGTATGAGCAGTTCTTC. V usage is TRBV20-1 and J usage is TRBJ2-1; 9 bases are a match to TRBD1. Losses at the gene ends were 1 base for V and 8 bases for J; bases not matched to a gene: 9. This CDR3 is built from 15 residues. Germline loops: CDR1 DFQATT, CDR2 SNEGSKA (reference sequence).

The V and J genes are TRBV11-2 and TRBJ2-1; TRBD1 is a possible D gene (5 bases). Germline CDR1 is SGHAT and CDR2 is FQNNGV. This CDR3 comprises 16 residues. V lost 6 bases and J 4 bases, leaving 19 bases between the germline ends. CDR3 region: CASSPTRAGSYNEQFF. The CDR3 region has the DNA TGTGCCAGCAGTCCTACACGGGCAGGGTCTTACAATGAGCAGTTCTTC.

The chain combines TRBV7-8 with TRBJ2-1; 11 bases align to TRBD2. The CDR3 is made up of 17 amino acids. The junction had 8 bases not matched to a gene; V was cut back by 1 base and J by 6 bases. Germline CDR1 is SGHVS and CDR2 is FQNEAQ. The CDR3 DNA reads as TGTGCCAGCAGCTTAGGGGGGCCTAGCGGGAGGATCAATGAGCAGTTCTTC. It is translated as CASSLGGPSGRINEQFF.

A single count supports this clonotype. This sequence joins TRBV9 and TRBJ1-1, with D unclear. The germline CDR1 and CDR2 sequences are SGDLS and YYNGEE. The CDR3 extends over 15 amino acids. Trimming stripped 0 bases from V and 0 bases from J, with 9 bases between. Here the CDR3 reads CASSVDTTLNTEAFF. Here the CDR3 DNA reads TGTGCCAGCAGCGTAGATACGACCTTGAACACTGAAGCTTTCTTT.

This clonotype was recorded a few times. The rearrangement uses TRBV4-1 and TRBJ2-1; D remains ambiguous. The CDR3 has 12 residues. CDR1 is MGHRA, CDR2 YSYEKL, per germline. The germline V and J ends were trimmed by 3 bases and 7 bases, with 7 bases remaining between them. The CDR3 region is CASSHLGNEQFF. The CDR3 DNA reads TGCGCCAGCAGCCACCTAGGTAATGAGCAGTTCTTC.

The chain combines TRBV5-1 with TRBJ2-1, with TRBD1 as a possible D gene (7 bases). The V end lost 0 bases, the J end lost 10 bases, and 20 bases lay between the germline ends. Germline CDR1 reads SGHRS; CDR2 reads YFSETQ. The length of the CDR3 is 16 residues. The CDR3 coding sequence is TGCGCCAGCAGCTTGGAGGCTGGCGGGACAGCGAAAGAGCAGTTCTTC. As protein: CASSLEAGGTAKEQFF.

This rearrangement joins TRBV19 to TRBJ1-1; D not certain. CDR1 LNHDA and CDR2 SQIVND come from the germline V gene (reference sequence). CDR3 length: 12 amino acids. Deletions cut 3 bases from V and 1 base from J, with 3 bases between. CDR3 in DNA: TGTGCCAGTAGTATCCCGAACACTGAAGCTTTCTTT. It encodes CASSIPNTEAFF.

The CDR3 sequence is CASSPKGGSWNSPLHF. In DNA form, the CDR3 reads TGTGCCAGCAGTCCCAAGGGGGGAAGTTGGAATTCACCCCTCCACTTT. The chain is built from TRBV27 and TRBJ1-6, with D perhaps TRBD1 (6 bases). The length of the CDR3 is 16 residues. Germline CDR1 reads MNHEY; CDR2 reads SMNVEV (reference sequence). Trimming took 5 bases from V and 7 from J, leaving 18 bases between them.

Concerning this clonotype itself: This may be a read error: a much more frequent sequence differs by one nucleotide. The DNA of the CDR3 is TGCGCCGGCACCATTGACTGGACACGGCGCAATGAGCAGTTCTTC. Protein: CAGTIDWTRRNEQFF. The chain couples TRBV5-1 to TRBJ2-1; weak D call: TRBD1 (5 bases). CDR3 length equals 15 residues. The ends were cut back, 10 bases at V and 6 bases at J, with 23 bases in the middle. The V gene's germline CDR1 is SGHRS and CDR2 YFSETQ.